These T cell receptor beta chains were read from a single sample in a study of cytomegalovirus exposure and HLA in healthy donors. Sequencing used immunoSEQ multiplex PCR; TCRdb keeps in-frame clones, though not all of them. The sample lists around 160,000 clones, roughly 77% seen once, with 4% to 5% in the top ten. Sample: PBMCs. These receptors were obtained from a man between 18 and 35 years old in good health and CMV-seropositive. Both conserved end residues are part of each CDR3. D genes are given only for firm matches. Size tells how often a clone was seen (once, few, many) or the class of an expanded clone, and some rows leave it out.

>.|.|TRBJ1-1|TRBV7-9
TGTGCCAGCAGCGGACCGACAGGCCTTGAAGCTTTCTTT
CASSGPTGLEAFF
>few|.|TRBJ2-2|TRBV2
TGTGCCAGCACCTTTATGAGCAACGGGGAGCTGTTTTTT
CASTFMSNGELFF
>.|.|TRBJ2-1|TRBV5-1
TGCGCCAGCAGCCCCCGACAGGAGAACCTTCCCAATGAGCAGTTCTTC
CASSPRQENLPNEQFF
>.|.|TRBJ1-5|TRBV28
TGTGCCAGCAGTCCTAGCCCGCGGACCTATGAGAGCAATCAGCCCCAGCATTTT
CASSPSPRTYESNQPQHF
>.|TRBD1|TRBJ2-2|TRBV6-1
TGTGCCAGCAGTGAATATGCAGGGGTACAGGGGCTGAGGAGAGCGACCGGGGAGCTGTTTTTT
CASSEYAGVQGLRRATGELFF
>.|.|TRBJ2-2|TRBV11-2
TGTGCCAGCAGCTTTGAGCGGCTGAACACCGGGGAGCTGTTTTTT
CASSFERLNTGELFF
>.|TRBD2|TRBJ2-5|TRBV9
TGTGCCAGCAGCGTTACTAGCGGGAACGGAGAGACCCAGTACTTC
CASSVTSGNGETQYF
>few|.|TRBJ1-1|TRBV5-6
TGTGCCAGCAGCTTGTCCAGGAACACCGCTGAAGCTTTCTTT
CASSLSRNTAEAFF
>.|TRBD1|TRBJ1-3|TRBV7-8
TGTGCCAGCAGCTTAGTGGGACAGGGGGCCTGGGGAAACACCATATATTTT
CASSLVGQGAWGNTIYF
>.|TRBD1|TRBJ1-2|TRBV29-1
TGCAGCGTTTCGCAGGGGGAAGGCTACACCTTC
CSVSQGEGYTF
>.|TRBD2|TRBJ2-1|TRBV11-2
TGTGCCAGCACCTCGACTAGCGGAGCGTACAATGAGCAGTTCTTC
CASTSTSGAYNEQFF
>.|.|TRBJ1-4|TRBV5-1
TGCGCCAGCAGAAGGGGTCTTACTAATGAAAAACTGTTTTTT
CASRRGLTNEKLFF
>.|.|TRBJ1-3|TRBV30
TGTGCCTGGAGTTATCGGGACTTAAGCTCTGGAAACACCATATATTTT
CAWSYRDLSSGNTIYF
>once|.|TRBJ2-1|TRBV7-2
TGTGCCAGCAGCTTAGGAAGTAGCGGAACCTACAATGAGCAGTTCTTC
CASSLGSSGTYNEQFF
>.|TRBD2|TRBJ2-1|TRBV4-1
TGCGCCAGCAGCCATGCGGGGGGATACAATGAGCAGTTCTTC
CASSHAGGYNEQFF
>.|.|TRBJ2-4|TRBV4-1
TGCGCCAGCAGCCAAGATTATGGAGGGCAAACCTACTTC
CASSQDYGGQTYF
>.|.|TRBJ1-3|TRBV28
TGTGCCAGCACCTCCTTAACAGGGTCTGGAAACACCATATATTTT
CASTSLTGSGNTIYF
>.|TRBD2|TRBJ2-1|TRBV6-1
TGTGCCAGCAGTGAACTAGCGGGGGGCAATGAGCAGTTCTTC
CASSELAGGNEQFF
>few|.|TRBJ2-1|TRBV6-5
TGTGCCAGCTGGGGAGAGTACAATGAGCAGTTCTTC
CASWGEYNEQFF
>.|TRBD2|TRBJ2-1|TRBV27
TGTGCCAGCAGGGGACTAGGTGTAAATGAGCAGTTCTTC
CASRGLGVNEQFF
>.|TRBD2|TRBJ2-1|TRBV11-2
TGTGCCAGCAGCTTAGGGACTAGCATGGGGAATGAGCAGTTCTTC
CASSLGTSMGNEQFF
>.|TRBD2|TRBJ2-5|TRBV19
TGTGCCAGTAGTGACCCGCGGACTAGCGGGAGTCGGAGGGAGACCCAGTACTTC
CASSDPRTSGSRRETQYF
>few|TRBD2|TRBJ2-5|TRBV5-4
TGTGCCAGCAGCTTGGGCGGGGGTCAAGAGACCCAGTACTTC
CASSLGGGQETQYF
>.|.|TRBJ1-4|TRBV28
TGTGCCAGCAGTTTTGGGGGCGGCTCTAATGAAAAACTGTTTTTT
CASSFGGGSNEKLFF
>.|.|TRBJ1-1|TRBV28
TGTGCCAGCAGGGGCCGACAGCGGAACACTGAAGCTTTCTTT
CASRGRQRNTEAFF
>few|.|TRBJ1-1|TRBV5-8
TGTGCCAGCAGCTTGCGGACAGCCAGCGCTGAAGCTTTCTTT
CASSLRTASAEAFF
>.|.|TRBJ1-1|TRBV5-1
TGCGCCAGCAGCTTACAGGGTGGAATGAACACTGAAGCTTTCTTT
CASSLQGGMNTEAFF
>.|.|TRBJ2-2|TRBV12-5
TGTGCTAGTGGTTTGTTTCGGGGACTTTCCGGGGAGCTGTTTTTT
CASGLFRGLSGELFF
>few|TRBD1|TRBJ2-1|TRBV29-1
TGCAGCGGGGGGGACAGGTGGACAATCCTCAATGAGCAGTTCTTC
CSGGDRWTILNEQFF
>.|TRBD1|TRBJ1-4|TRBV7-9
TGTGCCAGCAGCGCCCCGGGACAGAGGTCAACTAATGAAAAACTGTTTTTT
CASSAPGQRSTNEKLFF
>once|TRBD2|TRBJ2-3|TRBV6-1
TGTGCCAGCAGTGAACTAGCGGGGGGGCCAGATACGCAGTATTTT
CASSELAGGPDTQYF
>once|.|TRBJ1-3|TRBV30
TGTGCCTGGAGTACCCAGGGCGCCGGTGGAAACACCATATATTTT
CAWSTQGAGGNTIYF
>.|.|TRBJ1-1|TRBV5-4
TGTGCCAGCAGCTTGATGCCCTCCGAGGGCACTGAAGCTTTCTTT
CASSLMPSEGTEAFF
>.|.|TRBJ2-2|TRBV18
TGTGCCAGCTCAATGTCGGTAGACACCGGGGAGCTGTTTTTT
CASSMSVDTGELFF
>.|TRBD1|TRBJ1-2|TRBV6-5
TGTGCCAGCAGTACGCGGACAGGGCTCATGGGTGGCTACACCTTC
CASSTRTGLMGGYTF
>.|.|TRBJ2-1|TRBV9
TGTGCCAGCGGGAGGGGGGTCTCCTACAATGAGCAGTTCTTC
CASGRGVSYNEQFF
>once|TRBD1|TRBJ1-2|TRBV2
TGTGCCAGCAGCAGGGGGCGCAACTATGGCTACACCTTC
CASSRGRNYGYTF
>many|TRBD1|TRBJ1-1|TRBV5-4
TGTGCCAGCGCGGACAGGGTGAACACTGAAGCTTTCTTT
CASADRVNTEAFF
>few|.|TRBJ2-5|TRBV25-1
TGTGCCAGCAGCATACAGGGTCCCCAAAAGGAGGAAGAGACCCAGTACTTC
CASSIQGPQKEEETQYF
>.|.|TRBJ1-1|TRBV19
TGTGCCAGTAGTCAGAGGACTGAAGCTTTCTTT
CASSQRTEAFF
>.|TRBD1|TRBJ2-5|TRBV5-4
TGTGCCAGCAGCTTAGGGACAGGAGAAGAGACCCAGTACTTC
CASSLGTGEETQYF
>.|.|TRBJ1-1|TRBV11-2
TGTGCCAGCAGCTTGGGGGGACTCCCGAACACTGAAGCTTTCTTT
CASSLGGLPNTEAFF
>.|.|TRBJ1-1|TRBV5-6
TGTGCCAGCAGCTTATTCAGAGCAGGGGAGACTGAAGCTTTCTTT
CASSLFRAGETEAFF
>few|TRBD1|TRBJ1-5|TRBV2
TGTGCCAGCACAGGGACAGAGAATCAGCCCCAGCATTTT
CASTGTENQPQHF
>.|.|TRBJ2-1|TRBV5-1
TGCGCCAGCAGCTTGGGGACACCATACAATGAGCAGTTCTTC
CASSLGTPYNEQFF
>few|TRBD2|TRBJ2-3|TRBV29-1
TGCAGCGTGGCAGGACTAGCGGGGATATCAGATACGCAGTATTTT
CSVAGLAGISDTQYF